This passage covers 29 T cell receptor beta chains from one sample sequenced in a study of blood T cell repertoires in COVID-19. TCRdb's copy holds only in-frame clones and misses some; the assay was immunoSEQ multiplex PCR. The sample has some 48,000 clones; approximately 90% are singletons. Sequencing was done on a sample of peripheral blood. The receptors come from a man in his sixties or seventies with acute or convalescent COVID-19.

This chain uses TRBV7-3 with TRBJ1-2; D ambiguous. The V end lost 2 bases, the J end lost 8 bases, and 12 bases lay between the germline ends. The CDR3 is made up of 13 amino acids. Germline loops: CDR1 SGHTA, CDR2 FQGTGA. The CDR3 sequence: CASSLLAGAGYTF. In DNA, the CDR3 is TGTGCCAGCAGCTTATTAGCCGGAGCAGGCTACACCTTC. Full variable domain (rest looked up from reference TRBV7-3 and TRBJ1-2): GAGVSQTPSNKVTEKGKYVELRCDPISGHTALYWYRQSLGQGPEFLIYFQGTGAADDSGLPNDRFFAVRPEGSVSTLKIQRTERGDSAVYLCASSLLAGAGYTFGSGTRLTVV.

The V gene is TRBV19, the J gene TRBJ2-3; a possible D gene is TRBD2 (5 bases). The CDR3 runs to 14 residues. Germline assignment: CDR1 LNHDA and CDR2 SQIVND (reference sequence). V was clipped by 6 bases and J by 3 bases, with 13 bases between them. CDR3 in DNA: TGTGCCAGTAGGGACTCTGGCGGAACAGATACGCAGTATTTT. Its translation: CASRDSGGTDTQYF.

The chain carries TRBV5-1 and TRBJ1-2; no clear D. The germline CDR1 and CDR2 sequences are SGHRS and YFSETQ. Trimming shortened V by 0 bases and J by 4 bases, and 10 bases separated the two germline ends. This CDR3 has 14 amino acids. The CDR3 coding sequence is TGCGCCAGCAGCTTGGACAGAGATCTCTATGGCTACACCTTC. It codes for CASSLDRDLYGYTF. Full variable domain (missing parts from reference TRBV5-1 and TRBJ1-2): KAGVTQTPRYLIKTRGQQVTLSCSPISGHRSVSWYQQTPGQGLQFLFEYFSETQRNKGNFPGRFSGRQFSNSRSEMNVSTLELGDSALYLCASSLDRDLYGYTFGSGTRLTVV.

CDR3 in amino acids: CATSRVPSGEGFF. The CDR3 DNA follows: TGTGCCACCAGCAGAGTACCTAGCGGAGAGGGTTTCTTT. The chain recombines TRBV15 with TRBJ1-1, with D unresolved. Trimming removed 1 base at V and 13 bases at J, with 16 bases between. Per germline, CDR1 LNHNV and CDR2 YYDKDF (reference sequence). The CDR3 is 13 amino acids.

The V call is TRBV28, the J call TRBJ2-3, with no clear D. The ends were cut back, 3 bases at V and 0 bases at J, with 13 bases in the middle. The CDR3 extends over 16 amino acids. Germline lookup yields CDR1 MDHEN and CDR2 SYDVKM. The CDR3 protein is CASSFRLYTSTDTQYF. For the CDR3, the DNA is TGTGCCAGCAGTTTCCGACTGTACACTAGCACAGATACGCAGTATTTT.

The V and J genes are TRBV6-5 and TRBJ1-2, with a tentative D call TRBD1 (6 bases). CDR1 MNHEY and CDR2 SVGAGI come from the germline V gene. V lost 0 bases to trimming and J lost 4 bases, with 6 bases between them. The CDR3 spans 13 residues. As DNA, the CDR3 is TGTGCCAGCAGTTACTCGGACAGCTATGGCTACACCTTC. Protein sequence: CASSYSDSYGYTF.

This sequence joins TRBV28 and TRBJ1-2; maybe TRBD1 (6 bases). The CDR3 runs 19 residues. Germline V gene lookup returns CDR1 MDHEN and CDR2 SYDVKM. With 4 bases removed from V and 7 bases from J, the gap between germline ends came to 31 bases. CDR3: CASSSVSWAQGLGHSGYTF. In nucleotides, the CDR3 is TGTGCCAGCAGTTCTGTGAGTTGGGCACAGGGCTTGGGACATTCTGGCTACACCTTC.

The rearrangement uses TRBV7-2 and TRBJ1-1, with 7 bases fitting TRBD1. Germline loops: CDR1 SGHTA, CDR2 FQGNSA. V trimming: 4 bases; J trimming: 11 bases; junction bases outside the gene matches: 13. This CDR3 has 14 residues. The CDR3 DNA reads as TGTGCCAGCAGCTCCTCGGTGGTAGGGGGCAAGGCTTTCTTT. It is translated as CASSSSVVGGKAFF.

The CDR3 spells CASSYQGASGYTF. The CDR3 DNA reads TGTGCCAGCAGTTACCAGGGTGCTTCTGGCTACACCTTC. V and J are TRBV6-2 or TRBV6-3 and TRBJ1-2, with a tentative D call TRBD1 (5 bases). V lost 2 bases to trimming and J lost 7 bases, with 11 bases between them. The CDR3 has 13 amino acids. Per the germline V gene, CDR1 is MNHEY and CDR2 is SVGEGT.

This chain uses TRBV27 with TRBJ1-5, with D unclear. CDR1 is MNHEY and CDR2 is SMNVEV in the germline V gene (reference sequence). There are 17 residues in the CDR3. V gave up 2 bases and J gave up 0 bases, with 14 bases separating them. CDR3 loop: CASSLRGREYSNQPQHF. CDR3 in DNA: TGTGCCAGCAGTTTACGGGGTCGGGAATATAGCAATCAGCCCCAGCATTTT.

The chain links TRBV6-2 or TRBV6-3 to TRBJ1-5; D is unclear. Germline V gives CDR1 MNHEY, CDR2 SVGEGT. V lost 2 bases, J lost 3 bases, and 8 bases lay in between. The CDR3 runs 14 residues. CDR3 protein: CASSYAQSNQPQHF. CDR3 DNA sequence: TGTGCCAGCAGTTACGCCCAGTCCAATCAGCCCCAGCATTTT.

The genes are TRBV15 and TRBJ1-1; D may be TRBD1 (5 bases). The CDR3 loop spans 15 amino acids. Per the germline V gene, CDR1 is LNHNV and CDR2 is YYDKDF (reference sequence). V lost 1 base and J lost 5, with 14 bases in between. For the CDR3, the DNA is TGTGCCACCAGCAGAGTACCGGTCCGGGGGACTGAAGCTTTCTTT. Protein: CATSRVPVRGTEAFF. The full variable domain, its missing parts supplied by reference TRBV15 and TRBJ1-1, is DAMVIQNPRYQVTQFGKPVTLSCSQTLNHNVMYWYQQKSSQAPKLLFHYYDKDFNNEADTPDNFQSRRPNTSFCFLDIRSPGLGDTAMYLCATSRVPVRGTEAFFGQGTRLTVV.

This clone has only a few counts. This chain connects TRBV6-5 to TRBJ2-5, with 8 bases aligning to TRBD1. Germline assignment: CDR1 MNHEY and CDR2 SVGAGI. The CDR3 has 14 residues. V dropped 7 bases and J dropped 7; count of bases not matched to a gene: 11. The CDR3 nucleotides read TGTGCCAGCACCCGAACAGGGGGACGGGGGACCCAGTACTTC. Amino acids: CASTRTGGRGTQYF.

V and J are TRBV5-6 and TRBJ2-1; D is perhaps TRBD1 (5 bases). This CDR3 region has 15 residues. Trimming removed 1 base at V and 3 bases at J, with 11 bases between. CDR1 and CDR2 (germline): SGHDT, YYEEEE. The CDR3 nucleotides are TGTGCCAGCAGCTTGTTCTCAGGGAACTACAATGAGCAGTTCTTC. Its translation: CASSLFSGNYNEQFF.

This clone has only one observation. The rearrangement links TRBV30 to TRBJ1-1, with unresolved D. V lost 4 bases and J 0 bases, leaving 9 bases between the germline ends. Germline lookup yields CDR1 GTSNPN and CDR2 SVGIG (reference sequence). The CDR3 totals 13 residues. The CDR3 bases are TGTGCCTGGATGAGAAATATGAACACTGAAGCTTTCTTT. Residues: CAWMRNMNTEAFF.

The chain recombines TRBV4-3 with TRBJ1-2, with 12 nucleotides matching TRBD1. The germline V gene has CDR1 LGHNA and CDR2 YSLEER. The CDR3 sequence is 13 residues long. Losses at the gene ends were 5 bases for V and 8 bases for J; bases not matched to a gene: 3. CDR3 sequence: CASSYGTGGGYTF. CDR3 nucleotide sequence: TGCGCCAGCAGCTACGGGACAGGGGGCGGCTACACCTTC.

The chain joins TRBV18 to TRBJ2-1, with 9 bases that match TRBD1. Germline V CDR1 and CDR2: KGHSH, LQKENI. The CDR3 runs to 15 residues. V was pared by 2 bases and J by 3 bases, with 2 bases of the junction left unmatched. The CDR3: CASSPLGQGYNEQFF. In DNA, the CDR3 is TGTGCCAGCTCACCATTGGGACAGGGCTACAATGAGCAGTTCTTC.

The CDR3 loop reads CAWSLGTDGYTF. The CDR3, as DNA: TGTGCCTGGAGCCTAGGGACAGACGGCTACACCTTC. This chain joins TRBV30 and TRBJ1-2; 7 bases agree with TRBD1. Germline values: CDR1 GTSNPN, CDR2 SVGIG (reference sequence). V shed 3 bases and J 8 bases; nucleotides not matched to a gene: 6. The CDR3 loop spans 12 amino acids.

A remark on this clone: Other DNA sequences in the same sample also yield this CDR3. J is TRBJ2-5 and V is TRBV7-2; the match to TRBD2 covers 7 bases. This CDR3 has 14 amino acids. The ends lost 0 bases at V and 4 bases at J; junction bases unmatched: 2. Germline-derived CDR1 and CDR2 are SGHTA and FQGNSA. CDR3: CASSLAGGGETQYF. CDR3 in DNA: TGTGCCAGCAGCTTAGCGGGGGGGGGAGAGACCCAGTACTTC.

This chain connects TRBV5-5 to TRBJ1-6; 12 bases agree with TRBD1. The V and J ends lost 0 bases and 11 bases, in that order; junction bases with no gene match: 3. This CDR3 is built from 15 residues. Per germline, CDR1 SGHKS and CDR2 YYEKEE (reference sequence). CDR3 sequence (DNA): TGTGCCAGCAGCTTGGCCCGGGACAGGGGGCCACCCCTCCACTTT. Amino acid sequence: CASSLARDRGPPLHF.

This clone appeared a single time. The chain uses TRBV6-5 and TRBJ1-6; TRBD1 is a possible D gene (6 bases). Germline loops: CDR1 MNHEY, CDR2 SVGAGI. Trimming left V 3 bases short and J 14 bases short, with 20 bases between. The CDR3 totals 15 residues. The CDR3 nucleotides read TGTGCCAGCAGTTATGGACAGACTGGACCCTCGTCCCTCCACTTT. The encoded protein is CASSYGQTGPSSLHF.

CDR3 region: CASSLGGLGETQYF. As DNA, the CDR3 is TGCGCCAGCAGCTTGGGAGGGCTCGGGGAGACCCAGTACTTC. J is TRBJ2-5 and V is TRBV5-1; D is possibly TRBD2 (5 bases). Germline CDR1 and CDR2: SGHRS and YFSETQ. The CDR3 runs to 14 residues. V was cut by 0 bases and J by 5 bases, with 11 bases left in between.

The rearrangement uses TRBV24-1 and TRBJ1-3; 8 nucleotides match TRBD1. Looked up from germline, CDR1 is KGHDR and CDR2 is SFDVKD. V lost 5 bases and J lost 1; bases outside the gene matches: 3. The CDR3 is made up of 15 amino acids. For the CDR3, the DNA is TGTGCCACCAGTGCGGACAGGGATTCTGGAAACACCATATATTTT. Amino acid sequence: CATSADRDSGNTIYF.

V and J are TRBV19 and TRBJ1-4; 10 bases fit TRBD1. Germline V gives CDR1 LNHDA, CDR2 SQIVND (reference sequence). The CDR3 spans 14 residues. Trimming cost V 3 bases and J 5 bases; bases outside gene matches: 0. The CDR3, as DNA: TGTGCCAGTAGTATGGACAGGGGGAATGAAAAACTGTTTTTT. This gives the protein CASSMDRGNEKLFF.

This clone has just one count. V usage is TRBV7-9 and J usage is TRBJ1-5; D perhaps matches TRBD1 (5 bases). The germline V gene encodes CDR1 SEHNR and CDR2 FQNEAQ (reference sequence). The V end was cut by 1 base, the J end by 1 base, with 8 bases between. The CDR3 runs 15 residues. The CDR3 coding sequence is TGTGCCAGCAGCTTAGATGGACACAGCAATCAGCCCCAGCATTTT. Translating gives CASSLDGHSNQPQHF.

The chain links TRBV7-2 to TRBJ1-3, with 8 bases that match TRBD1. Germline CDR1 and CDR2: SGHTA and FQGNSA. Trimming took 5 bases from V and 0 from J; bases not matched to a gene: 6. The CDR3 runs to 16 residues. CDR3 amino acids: CASSTTGGRSGNTIYF. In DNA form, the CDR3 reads TGTGCCAGCAGCACTACAGGGGGACGCTCTGGAAACACCATATATTTT.

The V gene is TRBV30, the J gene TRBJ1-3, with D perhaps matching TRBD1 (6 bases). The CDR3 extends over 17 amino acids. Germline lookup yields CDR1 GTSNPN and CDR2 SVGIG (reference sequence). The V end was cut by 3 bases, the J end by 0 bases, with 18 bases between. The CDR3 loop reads CAWREIPQGISGNTIYF. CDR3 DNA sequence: TGTGCCTGGAGAGAAATACCACAGGGTATCTCTGGAAACACCATATATTTT. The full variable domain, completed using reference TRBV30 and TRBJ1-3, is SQTIHQWPATLVQPVGSPLSLECTVEGTSNPNLYWYRQAAGRGLQLLFYSVGIGQISSEVPQNLSASRPQDRQFILSSKKLLLSDSGFYLCAWREIPQGISGNTIYFGEGSWLTVV.

CDR3 region: CATSPSGGVQETQYF. CDR3 coding DNA: TGTGCCACCAGTCCATCCGGGGGGGTCCAAGAGACCCAGTACTTC. V gene TRBV15 combines with J gene TRBJ2-5; 8 bases are a match to TRBD2. V trimming: 6 bases; J trimming: 1 base; junction bases outside the gene matches: 7. The length of the CDR3 is 15 residues. Germline loops: CDR1 LNHNV, CDR2 YYDKDF (reference sequence).

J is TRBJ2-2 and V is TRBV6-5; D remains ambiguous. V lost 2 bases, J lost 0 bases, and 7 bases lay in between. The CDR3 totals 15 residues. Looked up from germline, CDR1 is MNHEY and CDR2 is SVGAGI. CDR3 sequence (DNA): TGTGCCAGCAGTTACACCAGGTCGAACACCGGGGAGCTGTTTTTT. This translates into CASSYTRSNTGELFF.